This TCR beta chain was recorded in a study of blood T cell repertoires in COVID-19. Germline values: CDR1 KGHDR, CDR2 SFDVKD. The V end lost 3 bases, the J end lost 1 base, and 10 bases lay between the germline ends. The CDR3 spans 15 residues. This table comes from immunoSEQ multiplex PCR, and its TCRdb copy is limited to in-frame clones, with some not included. The table records 150,000 to 200,000 clones, about 80% of them present only once. Participants spanned ages about 18 to 100 years and resided in fewer than 30 US areas. The clonotype originates from a man aged 50 to 60 who had recovered from COVID-19. The rearrangement uses TRBV24-1 and TRBJ2-3, with TRBD1 as a possible D gene (6 bases). Sequencing was done on a sample of PBMCs or T cells enriched from blood (not recorded which). In nucleotides, the CDR3 is TGTGCCACCAGTGATGACAGGTTTGGCACAGATACGCAGTATTTT. This sequence encodes CATSDDRFGTDTQYF.